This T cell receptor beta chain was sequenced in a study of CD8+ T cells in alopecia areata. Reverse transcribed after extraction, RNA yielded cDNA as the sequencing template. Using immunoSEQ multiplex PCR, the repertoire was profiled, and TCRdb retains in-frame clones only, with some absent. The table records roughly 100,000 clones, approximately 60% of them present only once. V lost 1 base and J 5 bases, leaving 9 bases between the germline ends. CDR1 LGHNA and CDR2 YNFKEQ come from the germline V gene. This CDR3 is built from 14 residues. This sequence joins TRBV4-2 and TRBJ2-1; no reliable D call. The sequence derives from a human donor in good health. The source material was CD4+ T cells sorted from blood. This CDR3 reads CASSQVVRNNEQFF. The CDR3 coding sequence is TGTGCCAGCAGCCAAGTCGTGCGGAACAATGAGCAGTTCTTC.